These T cell receptor beta chains were read from a single sample in a study of blood T cell repertoires in COVID-19. Measured with immunoSEQ multiplex PCR; TCRdb has only the in-frame clones, and not every one. The table records under 140,000 clones, more than 75% of them present only once. The source material was peripheral blood. Source of these receptors: a woman aged 45-65 years with acute or convalescent COVID-19. The conserved cysteine and the conserved F or W are not part of the CDR3 here.

v_gene: TRBV28; j_gene: TRBJ2-3; CDR3aa: ASSSAGGPTDTQY
v_gene: TRBV5-4; j_gene: TRBJ2-3; CDR3aa: ASSFGTGEDTQY
v_gene: TRBV5-1; j_gene: TRBJ2-3; CDR3aa: ASSESGDTQY
v_gene: TRBV20-1; j_gene: TRBJ2-3; CDR3aa: SLAVTDTQY
v_gene: TRBV18; j_gene: TRBJ1-2; CDR3aa: ASSPPGGIGDGYT
v_gene: TRBV18; j_gene: TRBJ2-7; CDR3aa: ASSPGQGSSYEQY
v_gene: TRBV6-5; j_gene: TRBJ1-4; CDR3aa: ASSRGGYDNEKLF
v_gene: TRBV19; j_gene: TRBJ1-4; CDR3aa: ASSFRIPIREKLF
v_gene: TRBV28; j_gene: TRBJ2-3; CDR3aa: ASSSTGGTSGSLTDTQY
v_gene: TRBV4-2; j_gene: TRBJ2-1; CDR3aa: ASSQGTSAYNEQF
v_gene: TRBV3-1/TRBV3-2; j_gene: TRBJ1-2; CDR3aa: ASSQAGQPGYGYT
v_gene: TRBV12-3/TRBV12-4; j_gene: TRBJ2-5; CDR3aa: ASSTTSQETQY
v_gene: TRBV6-1; j_gene: TRBJ1-5; CDR3aa: ASSEGRRAGNQPQH
v_gene: TRBV3-1/TRBV3-2; j_gene: TRBJ2-7; CDR3aa: ASSQDPDPSSYEQY
v_gene: TRBV4-2; j_gene: TRBJ2-2; CDR3aa: ASSLRAVSGELF
v_gene: TRBV5-1; j_gene: TRBJ1-1; CDR3aa: ASSGATEAF
v_gene: TRBV20-1; j_gene: TRBJ2-5; CDR3aa: SARFGETQY
v_gene: TRBV18; j_gene: TRBJ2-7; CDR3aa: ASSRQGRGEQY
v_gene: TRBV16; j_gene: TRBJ1-2; CDR3aa: ASSQGGQNYGYT
v_gene: TRBV5-4; j_gene: TRBJ2-3; CDR3aa: ASSSRYFRDRGTDTQY